The 16 T cell receptor beta chains given below trace back to one sample, sequenced in a study of shared clonotypes between healthy human individuals. Assay used: immunoSEQ multiplex PCR; TCRdb lists only in-frame clones, some missing. The sample lists 500,000 to 700,000 clones; about 95% were seen once. Terminally differentiated effector memory CD45RA+ cells were excluded from the naive CD8 cells, which were CD45RO-negative and positively selected for CCR7. The sample consisted of naive CD8+ T cells sorted from blood. These receptors were collected from a woman in her 30s in good health.

V usage is TRBV7-9 and J usage is TRBJ2-7; 10 positions match TRBD2. With V trimmed by 1 base and J by 2 bases, 8 bases remained unmatched. The CDR3 consists of 17 residues. Per germline, CDR1 SEHNR and CDR2 FQNEAQ (reference sequence). The CDR3 protein is CASSLGSLAGPPYEQYF. CDR3 in DNA: TGTGCCAGCAGCTTAGGTTCACTAGCGGGGCCCCCCTACGAGCAGTACTTC.

The chain employs TRBV28 and TRBJ2-1; D not certain. This CDR3 has 12 residues. Germline CDR1 reads MDHEN; CDR2 reads SYDVKM. The V and J ends lost 6 bases and 2 bases respectively, with 5 bases between them. CDR3 sequence: CASSSAYNEQFF. For the CDR3, the DNA is TGTGCCAGCAGCTCGGCCTACAATGAGCAGTTCTTC. The full variable domain, with the rest looked up from reference TRBV28 and TRBJ2-1, is DVKVTQSSRYLVKRTGEKVFLECVQDMDHENMFWYRQDPGLGLRLIYFSYDVKMKEKGDIPEGYSVSREKKERFSLILESASTNQTSMYLCASSSAYNEQFFGPGTRLTVL.

This chain connects TRBV5-1 to TRBJ2-1; D is unresolved. The CDR3 covers 13 residues. CDR1 SGHRS and CDR2 YFSETQ come from the germline V gene. Trimming removed 0 bases at V and 9 bases at J, with 10 bases between. CDR3 DNA: TGCGCCAGCAGCTTGGTAGACCCGAGTGAGCAGTTCTTC. It translates to CASSLVDPSEQFF.

The chain is built from TRBV5-4 and TRBJ2-1; 10 bases are a match to TRBD2. Germline V lookup: CDR1 SGHNT, CDR2 YYREEE (reference sequence). With V trimmed by 4 bases and J by 6 bases, 7 bases remained unmatched. The CDR3 loop spans 15 amino acids. The chain's CDR3 is CASSRTSGGGNEQFF. DNA of the CDR3: TGTGCCAGCAGCCGGACTAGCGGAGGGGGCAATGAGCAGTTCTTC.

The chain recombines TRBV29-1 with TRBJ2-7, with 11 bases fitting TRBD2. The V segment lost 5 bases and the J segment 4 bases; nucleotides outside the gene matches: 7. CDR3 length: 14 amino acids. Germline V lookup: CDR1 SQVTM, CDR2 ANQGSEA. Here the CDR3 DNA reads TGCAGCGTTTATAGCGGGAGGGCCGGTTACGAGCAGTACTTC. Residues: CSVYSGRAGYEQYF.

CDR3 amino acids: CASSNRDGENSGNTIYF. CDR3 nucleotides: TGTGCCAGCAGCAACCGGGACGGGGAAAACTCTGGAAACACCATATATTTT. V usage is TRBV9 and J usage is TRBJ1-3, with D perhaps matching TRBD1 (5 bases). Between the trimmed V and J ends, which lost 4 bases and 0 bases, there was a span of 17 bases. The CDR3 spans 17 residues. Germline V CDR1 and CDR2: SGDLS, YYNGEE.

J is TRBJ2-5 and V is TRBV27; 8 nucleotides line up with TRBD2. The CDR3 length is 15 residues. CDR1 is MNHEY, CDR2 SMNVEV, per germline (reference sequence). The trim removed 0 bases at V and 3 bases at J, leaving 3 bases unmatched. CDR3 sequence: CASSLSAGVEETQYF. CDR3 nucleotides: TGTGCCAGCAGTTTATCAGCGGGAGTGGAAGAGACCCAGTACTTC.

This rearrangement joins TRBV9 to TRBJ2-7; D remains unclear. Germline assignment: CDR1 SGDLS and CDR2 YYNGEE. The CDR3 loop spans 13 amino acids. V lost 4 bases and J lost 1, with 9 bases in between. The CDR3 sequence: CASSSGPSYEQYF. Written as DNA, the CDR3 is TGTGCCAGCAGCTCCGGCCCTTCCTACGAGCAGTACTTC.

The chain recombines TRBV4-2 with TRBJ2-1; D perhaps matches TRBD2 (6 bases). CDR1 is LGHNA, CDR2 YNFKEQ, per germline. This CDR3 spans 16 amino acids. The V and J ends lost 0 bases and 6 bases respectively, with 15 bases between them. CDR3 loop: CASSQESGGIINEQFF. In nucleotides, the CDR3 is TGTGCCAGCAGCCAAGAGAGTGGCGGGATAATCAATGAGCAGTTCTTC.

The rearrangement joins TRBV4-2 to TRBJ2-7, with 9 nucleotides matching TRBD2. This CDR3 is built from 14 residues. V dropped 4 bases and J dropped 4; count of bases not matched to a gene: 5. The germline gives CDR1 LGHNA, CDR2 YNFKEQ. The DNA of the CDR3 is TGTGCCAGCAGCCCAGGCGGGAGGGGTTACGAGCAGTACTTC. It codes for CASSPGGRGYEQYF.

V usage is TRBV14 and J usage is TRBJ2-1; 8 bases match TRBD2. Germline values: CDR1 SGHDN, CDR2 FVKESK. The CDR3 spans 17 residues. V was pared by 0 bases and J by 4 bases, with 8 bases of the junction left unmatched. The CDR3 loop is CASSQDPSGSQYNEQFF. The CDR3 DNA sequence: TGTGCCAGCAGCCAAGACCCGAGCGGGAGCCAATACAATGAGCAGTTCTTC. Together with reference TRBV14 and TRBJ2-1, the CDR3 gives the full variable domain: EAGVTQFPSHSVIEKGQTVTLRCDPISGHDNLYWYRRVMGKEIKFLLHFVKESKQDESGMPNNRFLAERTGGTYSTLKVQPAELEDSGVYFCASSQDPSGSQYNEQFFGPGTRLTVL.

This clone was counted once. J is TRBJ2-1 and V is TRBV9; 7 nucleotides agree with TRBD2. Trimming cost V 0 bases and J 4 bases; bases outside gene matches: 7. From germline, CDR1 is SGDLS and CDR2 YYNGEE. CDR3 length: 16 residues. CDR3 region: CASSVAGSGWYNEQFF. In DNA, the CDR3 is TGTGCCAGCAGCGTAGCTGGTAGCGGGTGGTACAATGAGCAGTTCTTC. The full variable domain, in which reference TRBV9 and TRBJ2-1 provide the parts outside the CDR3, is DSGVTQTPKHLITATGQRVTLRCSPRSGDLSVYWYQQSLDQGLQFLIQYYNGEERAKGNILERFSAQQFPDLHSELNLSSLELGDSALYFCASSVAGSGWYNEQFFGPGTRLTVL.

This chain connects TRBV5-8 to TRBJ2-3; TRBD2 agrees at 7 bases. V was clipped by 3 bases and J by 2 bases; unmatched bases: 6. Per germline, CDR1 SGHTS and CDR2 YDEGEE. This CDR3 is 15 amino acids long. The CDR3 sequence is CASSSGDYNTDTQYF. DNA for the CDR3: TGTGCCAGCAGCTCCGGGGACTATAACACAGATACGCAGTATTTT.

The table lists this clone with a count of one. The chain employs TRBV4-1 and TRBJ2-7; maybe TRBD1 (5 bases). The CDR3 covers 14 residues. V lost 1 base and J lost 5, with 12 bases in between. Germline values: CDR1 MGHRA, CDR2 YSYEKL. CDR3 sequence: CASSQAARANEQYF. The DNA of the CDR3 is TGCGCCAGCAGCCAAGCGGCCAGGGCGAACGAGCAGTACTTC.

This clone was recorded once. The chain joins TRBV14 to TRBJ1-4; TRBD1 matches 7 bases. The junction had 17 bases not matched to a gene; V was cut back by 6 bases and J by 4 bases. Germline V gives CDR1 SGHDN, CDR2 FVKESK. This CDR3 region has 18 residues. This chain's CDR3 is CASSTDRDAQGGNEKLFF. Written as DNA, the CDR3 is TGTGCCAGCAGTACCGACAGGGATGCGCAAGGGGGTAATGAAAAACTGTTTTTT. The full variable domain, rest sourced from reference TRBV14 and TRBJ1-4, is EAGVTQFPSHSVIEKGQTVTLRCDPISGHDNLYWYRRVMGKEIKFLLHFVKESKQDESGMPNNRFLAERTGGTYSTLKVQPAELEDSGVYFCASSTDRDAQGGNEKLFFGSGTQLSVL.

The chain links TRBV9 to TRBJ1-1; maybe TRBD1 (6 bases). Trimming took 4 bases from V and 5 from J, leaving 15 bases between them. Germline CDR1 is SGDLS and CDR2 is YYNGEE. The CDR3 has 14 amino acids. The CDR3 region is CASSPRGGPTEAFF. DNA for the CDR3: TGTGCCAGCAGCCCCCGGGGGGGCCCGACTGAAGCTTTCTTT.